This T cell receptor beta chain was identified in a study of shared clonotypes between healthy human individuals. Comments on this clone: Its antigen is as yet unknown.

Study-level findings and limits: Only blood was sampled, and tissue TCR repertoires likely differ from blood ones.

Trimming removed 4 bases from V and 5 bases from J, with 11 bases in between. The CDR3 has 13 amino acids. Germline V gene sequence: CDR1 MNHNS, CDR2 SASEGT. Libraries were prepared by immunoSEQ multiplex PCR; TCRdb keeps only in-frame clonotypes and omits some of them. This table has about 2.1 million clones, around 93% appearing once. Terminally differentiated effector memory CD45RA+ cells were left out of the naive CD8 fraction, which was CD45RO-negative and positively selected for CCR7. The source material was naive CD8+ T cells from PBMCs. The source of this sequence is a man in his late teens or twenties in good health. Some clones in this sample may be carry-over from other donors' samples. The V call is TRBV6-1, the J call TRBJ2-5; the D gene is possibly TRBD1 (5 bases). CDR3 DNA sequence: TGTGCCAGCAGTGCCAGGGCTCACGAGACCCAGTACTTC. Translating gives CASSARAHETQYF.